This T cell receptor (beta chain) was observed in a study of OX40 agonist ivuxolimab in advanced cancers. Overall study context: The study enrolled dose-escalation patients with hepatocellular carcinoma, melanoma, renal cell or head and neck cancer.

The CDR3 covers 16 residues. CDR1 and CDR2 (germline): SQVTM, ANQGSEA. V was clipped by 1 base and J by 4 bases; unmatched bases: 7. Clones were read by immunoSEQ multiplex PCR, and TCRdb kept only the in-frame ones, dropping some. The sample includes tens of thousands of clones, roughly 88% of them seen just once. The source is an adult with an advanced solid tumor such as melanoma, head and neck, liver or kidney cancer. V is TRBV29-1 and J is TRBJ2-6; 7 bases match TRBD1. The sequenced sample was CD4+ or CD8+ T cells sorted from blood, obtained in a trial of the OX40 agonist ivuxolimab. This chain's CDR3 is CSVEGVTGSGANVLTF. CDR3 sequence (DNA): TGCAGCGTTGAAGGGGTGACAGGGTCGGGGGCCAACGTCCTGACTTTC.